This TCR beta chain was obtained from a study of cytomegalovirus exposure and HLA in healthy donors. Study information: Most genotyped donors, over 70% of 350 to 500, had Caucasian-associated genetic ancestry. Overall study findings and caveats: Cytomegalovirus-associated status was assigned to about 150 TCR beta chains. A further, later analysis showed that HLA-associated TCR beta chains (compared with equally common others) were more clonally expanded. Later on, an analysis showed TCR association rates differing by HLA locus, with DRB1 the most and HLA-C the fewest.

Both 60 Vbeta primers and 13 Jbeta primers went into the PCR. Generated by immunoSEQ multiplex PCR, the TCRdb table keeps only in-frame clones and is missing some. The sample lists 120,000 or so clones, 72% seen once, with less than 4.5% in the top ten. The CDR3 length is 17 residues. With 2 bases clipped from V and 2 bases from J, the junction kept 9 bases outside the gene matches. Germline CDR1 and CDR2: SGHNT and YYREEE (reference sequence). This clone appeared a few times. Its target is not known. This receptor was identified in a man aged 25 to 40 in good health and CMV-seronegative. The material sequenced was PBMCs. The rearrangement uses TRBV5-4 and TRBJ2-2; 7 bases fit TRBD1. CDR3 nucleotides: TGTGCCAGCAGCTTAAGTGTTGGGACAGACAACACCGGGGAGCTGTTTTTT. This encodes CASSLSVGTDNTGELFF.